The 18 T cell receptor beta chains listed next were all sequenced from one sample in a study of vaccination and CD4 T cells after COVID-19. As to treatment: approximately 10-day PBMC culture with coronavirus spike peptide pools or control peptides (ViraFEST assay). These TCRs are of unknown antigen specificity. An Oncomine TCR Beta short-read assay was used to sequence the DNA from cultured CD4+ T cells. MiXCR, run by TCRdb on the PCR reads, gives a single entry per CDR3 protein. The repertoire holds about 15,000 distinct CDR3 sequences, with about 83% as singletons. Sequenced material: CD4+ T cells from blood, cultured in vitro, taken after SARS-CoV-2 vaccination. The receptor source for this set is a human donor who received a COVID-19 vaccine.

By frequency in the sample, this clonotype is large. The gene calls are TRBV12-3 or TRBV12-4 and TRBJ1-6, with 10 bases identical to TRBD1. The V segment lost 5 bases and the J segment 0 bases; nucleotides outside the gene matches: 7. The CDR3 extends over 18 amino acids. As DNA, the CDR3 is TGTGCCAGCAGTCGGACAGGGGGTCGGAGCTCCTATAATTCACCCCTCCACTTT. This gives the protein CASSRTGGRSSYNSPLHF.

The chain joins TRBV19 to TRBJ1-1; 10 bases line up with TRBD1. Germline V gene data show CDR1 as LNHDA and CDR2 as SQIVND (reference sequence). The length of the CDR3 is 14 residues. V shed 5 bases, J shed 5 bases, and the junction held 5 bases outside the gene matches. DNA of the CDR3: TGTGCCAGTAGTCCCCGGGACAGGGGAACTGAAGCTTTCTTT. Residues: CASSPRDRGTEAFF. The variable domain in full, with the rest retrieved from reference TRBV19 and TRBJ1-1, is DGGITQSPKYLFRKEGQNVTLSCEQNLNHDAMYWYRQDPGQGLRLIYYSQIVNDFQKGDIAEGYSVSREKKESFPLTVTSAQKNPTAFYLCASSPRDRGTEAFFGQGTRLTVV.

This chain uses TRBV2 with TRBJ2-7, with 7 bases that match TRBD2. Germline trimming cut 2 bases from V and 2 bases from J; bases unmatched to any gene: 9. The CDR3 is 16 amino acids. The germline gives CDR1 SNHLY, CDR2 FYNNEI. The DNA for the CDR3 is TGTGCCAGCAGTGAAAGGGCTAGCGGCCAAGCCTACGAGCAGTACTTC. Translating it yields CASSERASGQAYEQYF.

The chain recombines TRBV7-3 with TRBJ1-1; D is perhaps TRBD1 (5 bases). Germline V lookup: CDR1 SGHTA, CDR2 FQGTGA. The CDR3 has 16 amino acids. Between the trimmed V and J ends, which lost 5 bases and 0 bases, there was a span of 16 bases. The CDR3 DNA is TGTGCCAGCAGCCGCCGGGGGAGCAGAATGAACACTGAAGCTTTCTTT. Its translation: CASSRRGSRMNTEAFF.

The chain recombines TRBV29-1 with TRBJ1-2; TRBD1 agrees at 8 bases. Germline V gene lookup returns CDR1 SQVTM and CDR2 ANQGSEA. This CDR3 spans 15 amino acids. V lost 2 bases to trimming and J lost 5 bases; unmatched junction nucleotides: 10. The CDR3 DNA follows: TGCAGCGTTGAACCCCGCGGACAGGGAACTTATGGCTACACCTTC. This codes for CSVEPRGQGTYGYTF.

The genes are TRBV7-2 and TRBJ1-1; D remains ambiguous. The germline V and J ends were trimmed by 2 bases and 0 bases, with 7 bases remaining between them. Germline V gene data show CDR1 as SGHTA and CDR2 as FQGNSA. CDR3 length equals 14 residues. The CDR3 protein is CASSLNAMNTEAFF. The CDR3 DNA follows: TGTGCCAGCAGCTTAAATGCAATGAACACTGAAGCTTTCTTT.

V usage is TRBV6-1 and J usage is TRBJ2-3, with a possible D match to TRBD2 (6 bases). The CDR3 has 15 amino acids. Germline V gene data show CDR1 as MNHNS and CDR2 as SASEGT. V was shortened by 2 bases and J by 2 bases, with 11 bases between the two germline ends. The CDR3 DNA is TGTGCCAGCAGTGAAAGGGGAGGTTTCACAGATACGCAGTATTTT. Protein product: CASSERGGFTDTQYF.

Points on this clonotype: No conserved phenylalanine or tryptophan ends this CDR3, so it is likely a read error. This rearrangement joins TRBV12-3 or TRBV12-4 to TRBJ1-1; D may be TRBD1 (6 bases). This CDR3 contains 13 residues. Trimming cost V 6 bases and J 3 bases, with 11 bases left between them. CDR3 DNA: TGTGCCAGCAGCCTAAAGGGGGACACTGAAGCTTTCTCT. Amino acid sequence: CASSLKGDTEAFS.

The chain employs TRBV12-5 and TRBJ2-5, with TRBD2 identical over 8 bases. This CDR3 is built from 18 residues. J gave up 2 bases and V 3 bases, and 14 bases lay outside the gene matches. Per the germline V gene, CDR1 is LGHNT and CDR2 is FRNRAP. CDR3 residues: CASGFIRDGGVYQETQYF. The CDR3 DNA reads TGTGCTAGTGGTTTTATCCGGGACGGGGGGGTTTATCAAGAGACCCAGTACTTC.

The gene calls are TRBV12-3 or TRBV12-4 and TRBJ1-3, with 7 bases matching TRBD1. Trimming removed 3 bases from V and 5 bases from J; junction bases left unmatched: 13. The CDR3 has 17 residues. CDR3: CASSLVDRREVRNTIYF. As DNA, the CDR3 is TGTGCCAGCAGTTTGGTGGACAGGCGCGAGGTGAGAAACACCATATATTTT.

The rearrangement joins TRBV24-1 to TRBJ2-1, with 10 bases lining up with TRBD2. Germline V gene sequence: CDR1 KGHDR, CDR2 SFDVKD. The CDR3 spans 16 residues. The junction had 7 bases not matched to a gene; V was cut back by 5 bases and J by 4 bases. Here the CDR3 reads CATSGASGGMYNEQFF. In DNA form, the CDR3 reads TGTGCCACCAGTGGTGCTAGCGGGGGTATGTACAATGAGCAGTTCTTC.

The chain joins TRBV5-1 to TRBJ2-5; D gene unclear. This CDR3 spans 11 amino acids. Germline V gene sequence: CDR1 SGHRS, CDR2 YFSETQ. Trimming left V 6 bases short and J 3 bases short, with 6 bases between. The CDR3 loop reads CASKTEETQYF. The CDR3, as DNA: TGCGCCAGCAAAACCGAAGAGACCCAGTACTTC.

The J gene is TRBJ1-5, the V gene TRBV24-1; no reliable D call. Trimming removed 3 bases from V and 4 bases from J, with 6 bases in between. Germline V lookup: CDR1 KGHDR, CDR2 SFDVKD. CDR3 size: 13 residues. CDR3 protein: CATSDRTNQPQHF. DNA for the CDR3: TGTGCCACCAGTGATAGGACGAATCAGCCCCAGCATTTT.

The chain employs TRBV6-5 and TRBJ1-2; 8 bases align to TRBD1. Germline V CDR1 and CDR2: MNHEY, SVGAGI. The V and J ends lost 3 bases and 8 bases, in that order; junction bases with no gene match: 5. This CDR3 spans 13 amino acids. The CDR3 nucleotides are TGTGCCAGCAGTTATTCCGGGACAGGAGGCTACACCTTC. Translation gives CASSYSGTGGYTF.

This clonotype ranks as medium-sized (0.01 to 0.1%). The gene calls are TRBV20-1 and TRBJ1-5; TRBD1 is a possible D gene (5 bases). Trimming removed 5 bases at V and 3 bases at J, with 14 bases between. Germline V gives CDR1 DFQATT, CDR2 SNEGSKA (reference sequence). The CDR3 length is 14 residues. CDR3 in amino acids: CSAPSRGTNQPQHF. CDR3 DNA: TGCAGTGCTCCCTCTAGGGGTACCAATCAGCCCCAGCATTTT.

Comments on this clonotype: The limits of the CDR3 on the DNA are not certain, so only TCRdb's listed CDR3 is given. The chain uses TRBV6-1 and TRBJ1-1; the table names TRBD1, a call not compared with the DNA. Termini included, the CDR3 measures 21 amino acids. Looked up from germline, CDR1 is MNHNS and CDR2 is SASEGT. The CDR3 loop is CASNLQGLDGYTFGSGTEAFF.

The rearrangement joins TRBV2 to TRBJ2-3; D perhaps matches TRBD1 (6 bases). Trimming removed 4 bases at V and 0 bases at J, with 14 bases between. Germline V CDR1 and CDR2: SNHLY, FYNNEI. CDR3 length: 16 amino acids. The CDR3 sequence: CASSVRPRGSTDTQYF. Here the CDR3 DNA reads TGTGCCAGCAGTGTACGGCCCAGGGGAAGCACAGATACGCAGTATTTT.

V usage is TRBV10-3 and J usage is TRBJ1-5, with TRBD1 as a possible D gene (6 bases). This CDR3 is 13 amino acids long. The germline V gene has CDR1 ENHRY and CDR2 SYGVKD. Deletions cut 9 bases from V and 5 bases from J, with 14 bases between. In nucleotides, the CDR3 is TGTGCCATTAGTTACAGGGATGATCAGCCCCAGCATTTT. This encodes CAISYRDDQPQHF.